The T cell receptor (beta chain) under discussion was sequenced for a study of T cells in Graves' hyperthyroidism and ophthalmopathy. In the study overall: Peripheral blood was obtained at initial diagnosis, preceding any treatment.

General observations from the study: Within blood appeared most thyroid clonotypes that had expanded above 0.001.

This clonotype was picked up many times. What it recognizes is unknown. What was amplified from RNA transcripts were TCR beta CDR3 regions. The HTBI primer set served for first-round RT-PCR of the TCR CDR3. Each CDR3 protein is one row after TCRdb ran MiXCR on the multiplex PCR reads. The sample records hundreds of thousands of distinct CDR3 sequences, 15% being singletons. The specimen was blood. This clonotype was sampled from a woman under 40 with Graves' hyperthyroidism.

The CDR3 here is CASSLGLEADTQYF. In DNA, the CDR3 is TGCGCCAGCAGCTTGGGACTAGAGGCAGATACGCAGTATTTT. The rearrangement links TRBV5-1 to TRBJ2-3; TRBD2 might be the D (6 bases). The germline gives CDR1 SGHRS, CDR2 YFSETQ. With 0 bases removed from V and 4 bases from J, the gap between germline ends came to 9 bases. CDR3 size: 14 residues.